The 26 T cell receptor beta chains listed next were all sequenced from one sample in a study of shared clonotypes between healthy human individuals. The repertoire was sequenced with immunoSEQ multiplex PCR; TCRdb's copy has only in-frame clones and lacks some. The sample has 850,000 to 1,200,000 clones, approximately 68% seen once. Sequenced sample: memory CD4+ T cells sorted from blood. Subset meaning: CD45RA-negative fraction. The receptor set was obtained from a man aged 18 to 29 in good health.

This clone was recorded a few times. The chain employs TRBV15 and TRBJ2-1; TRBD2 aligns across 10 bases. The CDR3 is 21 residues long. V was clipped by 3 bases and J by 0 bases; unmatched bases: 17. Looked up from germline, CDR1 is LNHNV and CDR2 is YYDKDF (reference sequence). CDR3 residues: CATSRGIRVAGGKGSYNEQFF. CDR3 bases: TGTGCCACCAGCAGGGGTATTCGAGTAGCGGGGGGCAAAGGCTCCTACAATGAGCAGTTCTTC. Full variable domain (remainder filled in from reference TRBV15 and TRBJ2-1): DAMVIQNPRYQVTQFGKPVTLSCSQTLNHNVMYWYQQKSSQAPKLLFHYYDKDFNNEADTPDNFQSRRPNTSFCFLDIRSPGLGDTAMYLCATSRGIRVAGGKGSYNEQFFGPGTRLTVL.

In this sample, this clone turned up once. V gene TRBV9 combines with J gene TRBJ1-5; D is possibly TRBD1 (6 bases). This CDR3 is 16 amino acids long. Germline lookup yields CDR1 SGDLS and CDR2 YYNGEE. V lost 4 bases and J lost 5, with 19 bases in between. CDR3 protein: CASSPRQVRSYQPQHF. CDR3 nucleotides: TGTGCCAGCAGCCCCCGACAGGTTAGGAGCTATCAGCCCCAGCATTTT.

The sample holds a few counts of this clone. The chain links TRBV6-5 to TRBJ2-7; D may be TRBD1 (5 bases). Trimming stripped 5 bases from V and 0 bases from J, with 11 bases between. The CDR3 totals 14 residues. CDR1 is MNHEY, CDR2 SVGAGI, per germline. CDR3 coding DNA: TGTGCCAGCAGTCAGGGTTCCAGCTCCTACGAGCAGTACTTC. Protein sequence: CASSQGSSSYEQYF.

This chain links TRBV18 with TRBJ1-1; D not resolved. This CDR3 is 18 amino acids long. Deletions cut 3 bases from V and 0 bases from J, with 20 bases between. The V gene's germline CDR1 is KGHSH and CDR2 LQKENI. CDR3 sequence reads: CASSPRQVDFRMNTEAFF. CDR3 nucleotides: TGTGCCAGCTCACCCCGGCAGGTCGATTTTCGTATGAACACTGAAGCTTTCTTT. The whole variable domain, remainder taken from reference TRBV18 and TRBJ1-1, is NAGVMQNPRHLVRRRGQEARLRCSPMKGHSHVYWYRQLPEEGLKFMVYLQKENIIDESGMPKERFSAEFPKEGPSILRIQQVVRGDSAAYFCASSPRQVDFRMNTEAFFGQGTRLTVV.

V usage is TRBV4-1 and J usage is TRBJ1-3; no firm D call. Per the germline V gene, CDR1 is MGHRA and CDR2 is YSYEKL. With 0 bases removed from V and 0 bases from J, the gap between germline ends came to 12 bases. This CDR3 has 17 residues. This chain's CDR3 is CASSQELTASSGNTIYF. CDR3 in DNA: TGCGCCAGCAGCCAAGAACTCACAGCAAGCTCTGGAAACACCATATATTTT.

The rearrangement links TRBV2 to TRBJ1-1; D ambiguous. The V and J ends lost 6 bases and 0 bases respectively, with 11 bases between them. Germline CDR1 is SNHLY and CDR2 is FYNNEI. There are 14 residues in the CDR3. In DNA, the CDR3 is TGTGCCAGCAGCCTTGGGGAATTGAACACTGAAGCTTTCTTT. Amino acid sequence: CASSLGELNTEAFF.

The sample holds many counts of this clone. V gene TRBV5-6 combines with J gene TRBJ1-1; 12 nucleotides agree with TRBD1. V lost 4 bases to trimming and J lost 5 bases; unmatched junction nucleotides: 9. This CDR3 has 16 amino acids. Looked up from germline, CDR1 is SGHDT and CDR2 is YYEEEE. CDR3 bases: TGTGCCAGCAGCCTTCCGGGACAGGGGGCAGCAACTGAAGCTTTCTTT. Protein sequence: CASSLPGQGAATEAFF.

This clone was counted between two and nine times. The V call is TRBV6-1, the J call TRBJ1-1, with D tentatively TRBD1 (6 bases). V was shortened by 3 bases and J by 4 bases, with 18 bases between the two germline ends. Per the germline V gene, CDR1 is MNHNS and CDR2 is SASEGT. The CDR3 is 16 residues long. The CDR3 is CASSDRTGSSLTEAFF. Written as DNA, the CDR3 is TGTGCCAGCAGTGACCGAACAGGGTCAAGCCTCACTGAAGCTTTCTTT.

This clone has only a few counts. This CDR3 is CASSLNQVSGMGNEQFF. CDR3 bases: TGCGCCAGCAGCTTGAATCAGGTGTCGGGCATGGGTAATGAGCAGTTCTTC. This chain uses TRBV5-1 with TRBJ2-1, with no clear D. The CDR3 runs 17 residues. V was clipped by 1 base and J by 7 bases, with 21 bases between them. CDR1 is SGHRS and CDR2 is YFSETQ in the germline V gene. Full variable domain (rest looked up from reference TRBV5-1 and TRBJ2-1): KAGVTQTPRYLIKTRGQQVTLSCSPISGHRSVSWYQQTPGQGLQFLFEYFSETQRNKGNFPGRFSGRQFSNSRSEMNVSTLELGDSALYLCASSLNQVSGMGNEQFFGPGTRLTVL.

With regard to this clone: This same CDR3 is encoded by further DNA sequences in the sample. The CDR3, as DNA: TGCAGCGTTATAAGCGGGGGAGAGACCCAGTACTTC. Translation gives CSVISGGETQYF. The chain has TRBV29-1 and TRBJ2-5; 8 bases match TRBD2. J gave up 4 bases and V 5 bases, and 3 bases lay outside the gene matches. Germline V gene data show CDR1 as SQVTM and CDR2 as ANQGSEA. CDR3 length: 12 residues.

The gene calls are TRBV4-2 and TRBJ2-7; TRBD1 agrees at 10 bases. J lost 5 bases, V lost 4 bases, and 11 bases had no gene match. Germline lookup yields CDR1 LGHNA and CDR2 YNFKEQ. The CDR3 runs 16 residues. The CDR3 DNA reads TGTGCCAGCAGCCTATACCCCGGGACAGGGGTCCACGAGCAGTACTTC. Its translation: CASSLYPGTGVHEQYF.

J is TRBJ2-1 and V is TRBV4-1; D is unclear. V dropped 5 bases and J dropped 7 bases, with 24 bases sitting between them. Germline assignment: CDR1 MGHRA and CDR2 YSYEKL. There are 17 residues in the CDR3. The CDR3 region has the DNA TGCGCCAGCAGCTCAAGGCTAGTAGTGGTTATGGGAAATGAGCAGTTCTTC. Its translation is CASSSRLVVVMGNEQFF.

This clone was counted a few times. The V gene is TRBV5-6, the J gene TRBJ1-2; D not certain. Looked up from germline, CDR1 is SGHDT and CDR2 is YYEEEE. Trimming pared 2 bases from V and 0 bases from J, leaving 8 bases between. This CDR3 is 14 amino acids long. This CDR3 reads CASSFTATNYGYTF. The CDR3 coding sequence is TGTGCCAGCAGCTTTACAGCAACTAACTATGGCTACACCTTC.

In regard to this clone: Other nucleotide sequences in the sample specify the same CDR3. The chain links TRBV7-2 to TRBJ2-7; D might be TRBD2 (7 bases). The germline V and J ends were trimmed by 1 base and 1 base, with 14 bases remaining between them. Germline-derived CDR1 and CDR2 are SGHTA and FQGNSA. The CDR3 has 16 residues. CDR3 nucleotide sequence: TGTGCCAGCAGCTTAGTTTCGGGGGGCTCGTCCTACGAGCAGTACTTC. Residues: CASSLVSGGSSYEQYF. The variable domain in full, with the rest retrieved from reference TRBV7-2 and TRBJ2-7, is GAGVSQSPSNKVTEKGKDVELRCDPISGHTALYWYRQSLGQGLEFLIYFQGNSAPDKSGLPSDRFSAERTGGSVSTLTIQRTQQEDSAVYLCASSLVSGGSSYEQYFGPGTRLTVT.

The chain combines TRBV7-3 with TRBJ2-3, with TRBD1 matching 7 bases. J lost 0 bases, V lost 2 bases, and 5 bases had no gene match. The CDR3 is made up of 16 amino acids. Germline-derived CDR1 and CDR2 are SGHTA and FQGTGA. CDR3 coding DNA: TGTGCCAGCAGCTTATCGACAGGGCCTAGCACAGATACGCAGTATTTT. Translation gives CASSLSTGPSTDTQYF.

The chain is built from TRBV7-9 and TRBJ2-3, with 7 bases fitting TRBD2. Germline CDR1 reads SEHNR; CDR2 reads FQNEAQ (reference sequence). The CDR3 has 15 residues. Unmatched junction bases numbered 5, after V lost 5 bases and J lost 0 bases. CDR3 bases: TGTGCCAGCAGCACACTAGCGCGTAGCACAGATACGCAGTATTTT. The encoded protein is CASSTLARSTDTQYF.

The chain links TRBV19 to TRBJ2-5; a possible D gene is TRBD1 (5 bases). CDR3 length: 14 residues. CDR1 is LNHDA, CDR2 SQIVND, per germline (reference sequence). The V end was cut by 3 bases, the J end by 7 bases, with 15 bases between. The CDR3 DNA reads TGTGCCAGTAGTATGGAAATGGTTCAGGGGACCCAGTACTTC. Amino acid sequence: CASSMEMVQGTQYF.

The sample holds a few counts of this clone. The chain uses TRBV2 and TRBJ2-1, with 11 bases matching TRBD2. This CDR3 contains 15 residues. Germline values: CDR1 SNHLY, CDR2 FYNNEI. With 7 bases clipped from V and 6 bases from J, the junction kept 8 bases outside the gene matches. In DNA form, the CDR3 reads TGTGCCAGCAAACCCGGGACTAGCGGAACCAATGAGCAGTTCTTC. It specifies CASKPGTSGTNEQFF.

The sample holds a few counts of this clone. This chain uses TRBV6-1 with TRBJ1-1; D gene uncertain. From germline, CDR1 is MNHNS and CDR2 SASEGT. Deletions cut 2 bases from V and 1 base from J, with 5 bases between. This CDR3 has 13 amino acids. Here the CDR3 DNA reads TGTGCCAGCAGTGAACAGAAGAACACTGAAGCTTTCTTT. It encodes CASSEQKNTEAFF.

This rearrangement joins TRBV5-4 to TRBJ2-7; 14 nucleotides match TRBD2. The CDR3 spans 15 residues. V dropped 5 bases and J dropped 6; count of bases not matched to a gene: 7. Germline V CDR1 and CDR2: SGHNT, YYREEE (reference sequence). The chain's CDR3 is CASREGLAGVGEQYF. The CDR3 DNA reads as TGTGCCAGCAGGGAGGGACTAGCGGGAGTGGGCGAGCAGTACTTC.

The gene calls are TRBV7-2 and TRBJ2-7; TRBD1 aligns across 7 bases. V lost 5 bases, J lost 1 base, and 11 bases stayed unmatched. The CDR3 extends over 16 amino acids. Germline-derived CDR1 and CDR2 are SGHTA and FQGNSA. CDR3 protein: CASSPTRDRVSYEQYF. The CDR3 region has the DNA TGTGCCAGCAGCCCCACCCGGGACAGAGTTTCCTACGAGCAGTACTTC. The whole variable domain, remainder taken from reference TRBV7-2 and TRBJ2-7, is GAGVSQSPSNKVTEKGKDVELRCDPISGHTALYWYRQSLGQGLEFLIYFQGNSAPDKSGLPSDRFSAERTGGSVSTLTIQRTQQEDSAVYLCASSPTRDRVSYEQYFGPGTRLTVT.

In this sample, this clone turned up a few times. This sample includes further DNA sequences coding for the same CDR3. V usage is TRBV5-4 and J usage is TRBJ2-3, with D possibly TRBD2 on 5 matching bases. This CDR3 region has 16 residues. The germline V gene has CDR1 SGHNT and CDR2 YYREEE (reference sequence). Trimming cost V 0 bases and J 1 base, with 12 bases left between them. The CDR3 here is CASSLDPSLGTDTQYF. CDR3 nucleotide sequence: TGTGCCAGCAGCTTGGATCCTAGCTTGGGCACAGATACGCAGTATTTT.

The rearrangement joins TRBV7-2 to TRBJ1-4; possible D gene TRBD1, 6 bases. Germline V CDR1 and CDR2: SGHTA, FQGNSA. V lost 5 bases and J 7 bases, leaving 17 bases between the germline ends. This CDR3 has 15 residues. CDR3 nucleotides: TGTGCCAGCAGCCCAGGATACAGGGAGGGTGAAAAACTGTTTTTT. Translating gives CASSPGYREGEKLFF.

This chain uses TRBV7-9 with TRBJ1-2; 7 bases agree with TRBD1. V lost 5 bases, J lost 7 bases, and 10 bases stayed unmatched. The CDR3 totals 14 residues. The germline gives CDR1 SEHNR, CDR2 FQNEAQ (reference sequence). The CDR3 DNA follows: TGTGCCAGCAGCCCGGGACAGCAGGAAGGTGGCTACACCTTC. Translating it yields CASSPGQQEGGYTF.

The chain recombines TRBV7-2 with TRBJ1-2; TRBD1 is a possible D gene (5 bases). Germline V gene lookup returns CDR1 SGHTA and CDR2 FQGNSA. The CDR3 loop spans 15 amino acids. V was pared by 2 bases and J by 2 bases, with 12 bases between. Written as DNA, the CDR3 is TGTGCCAGCAGCTTAAATTGGGGCGCAAACTATGGCTACACCTTC. As protein: CASSLNWGANYGYTF.

The chain has TRBV4-1 and TRBJ2-7, with 12 bases that match TRBD1. Germline CDR1 MGHRA, CDR2 YSYEKL. V shed 3 bases and J 6 bases; nucleotides not matched to a gene: 6. The CDR3 sequence is 15 residues long. CDR3 residues: CASSHPGQGAGEQYF. In DNA, the CDR3 is TGCGCCAGCAGCCACCCGGGACAGGGGGCGGGCGAGCAGTACTTC.